Here is one T cell receptor beta chain with its context. Its antigen is unidentified. Germline V CDR1 and CDR2: MDHEN, SYDVKM. V was shortened by 9 bases and J by 2 bases, with 10 bases between the two germline ends. This CDR3 has 12 amino acids. Measured with immunoSEQ multiplex PCR; TCRdb has only the in-frame clones, and not every one. This table has about 150,000 clones, just under 90% appearing once. This sample was taken from a study of cytomegalovirus exposure and HLA in healthy donors. Findings and limits, study-wide: TCR beta chains numbering more than 150 were designated cytomegalovirus-associated.

This clonotype was sampled from a woman between 25 and 40 years old in good health and CMV-seropositive. The source material was PBMCs. V is TRBV28 and J is TRBJ1-2; maybe TRBD1 (6 bases). The CDR3 DNA follows: TGTGCCAGTCGACAGGAAAACTATGGCTACACCTTC. The encoded protein is CASRQENYGYTF.